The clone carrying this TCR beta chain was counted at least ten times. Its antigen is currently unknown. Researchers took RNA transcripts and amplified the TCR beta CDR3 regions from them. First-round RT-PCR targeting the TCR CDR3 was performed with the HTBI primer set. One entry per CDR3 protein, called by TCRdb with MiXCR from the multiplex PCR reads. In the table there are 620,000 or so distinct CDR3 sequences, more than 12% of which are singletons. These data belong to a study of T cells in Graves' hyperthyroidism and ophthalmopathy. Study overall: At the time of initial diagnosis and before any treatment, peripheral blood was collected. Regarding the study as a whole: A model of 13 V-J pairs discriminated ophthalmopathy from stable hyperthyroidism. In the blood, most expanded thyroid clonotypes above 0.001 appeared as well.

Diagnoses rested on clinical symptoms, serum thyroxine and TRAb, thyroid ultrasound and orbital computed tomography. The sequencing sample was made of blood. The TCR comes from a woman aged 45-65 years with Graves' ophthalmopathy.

CDR3 nucleotides: TGTGCCAGCAGCCAAGAATGGACAGGTGTTGAAAAACTGTTTTTT. Its translation is CASSQEWTGVEKLFF. The chain has TRBV3-1 and TRBJ1-4; the match to TRBD1 covers 7 bases. With 0 bases clipped from V and 7 bases from J, the junction kept 5 bases outside the gene matches. Germline CDR1 is LGHDT and CDR2 is YNNKEL (reference sequence). CDR3 size: 15 residues.